The subject of this entry is one T cell receptor beta chain. The data stem from a study of OX40 agonist ivuxolimab in advanced cancers. The CDR3 totals 13 residues. Per the germline V gene, CDR1 is SGHRS and CDR2 is YFSETQ. The V end lost 4 bases, the J end lost 2 bases, and 9 bases lay between the germline ends. Assay used: immunoSEQ multiplex PCR; TCRdb lists only in-frame clones, some missing. The table has about 78,000 clones, roughly nine tenths seen once. Sequences were derived from CD4+ or CD8+ T cells sorted from blood, sampled in a trial of the OX40 agonist ivuxolimab. This clonotype originated in an adult with an advanced solid tumor such as melanoma, head and neck, liver or kidney cancer. The chain recombines TRBV5-1 with TRBJ1-2; D unresolved. This CDR3 is CASSLSGNYGYTF. The CDR3 DNA reads as TGCGCCAGCAGCCTCTCTGGGAACTATGGCTACACCTTC.